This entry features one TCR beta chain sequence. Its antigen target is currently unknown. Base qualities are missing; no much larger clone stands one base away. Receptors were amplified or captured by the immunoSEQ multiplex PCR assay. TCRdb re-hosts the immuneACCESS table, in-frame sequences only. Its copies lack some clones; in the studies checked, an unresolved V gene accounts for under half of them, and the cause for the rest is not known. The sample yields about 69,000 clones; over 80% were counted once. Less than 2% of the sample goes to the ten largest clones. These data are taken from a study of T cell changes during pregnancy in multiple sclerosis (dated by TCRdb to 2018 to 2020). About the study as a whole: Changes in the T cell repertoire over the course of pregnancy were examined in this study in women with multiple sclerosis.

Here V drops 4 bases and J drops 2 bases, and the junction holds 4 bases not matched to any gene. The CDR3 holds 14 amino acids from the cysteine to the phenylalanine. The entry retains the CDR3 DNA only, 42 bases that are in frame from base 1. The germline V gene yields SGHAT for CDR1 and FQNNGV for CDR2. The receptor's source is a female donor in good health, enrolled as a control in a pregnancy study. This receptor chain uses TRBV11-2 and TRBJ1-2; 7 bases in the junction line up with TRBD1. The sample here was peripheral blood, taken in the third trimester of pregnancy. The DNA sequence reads TGTGCCAGCAGCTCGATCAGGGGGAACTATGGCTACACCTTC. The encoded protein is CASSSIRGNYGYTF.